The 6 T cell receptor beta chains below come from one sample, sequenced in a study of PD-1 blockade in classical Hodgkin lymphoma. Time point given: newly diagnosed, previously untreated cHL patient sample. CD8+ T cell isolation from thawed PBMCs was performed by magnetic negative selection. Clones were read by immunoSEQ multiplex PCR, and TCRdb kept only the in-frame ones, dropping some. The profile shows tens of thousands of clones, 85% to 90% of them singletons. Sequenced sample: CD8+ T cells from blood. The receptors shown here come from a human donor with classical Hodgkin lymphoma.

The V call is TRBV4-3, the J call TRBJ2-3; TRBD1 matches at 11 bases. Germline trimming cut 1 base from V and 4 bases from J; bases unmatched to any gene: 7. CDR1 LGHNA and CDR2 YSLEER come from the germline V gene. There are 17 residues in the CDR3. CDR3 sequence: CASSQALGGQGADTQYF. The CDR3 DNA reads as TGCGCCAGCAGCCAAGCCCTAGGGGGACAGGGGGCAGATACGCAGTATTTT.

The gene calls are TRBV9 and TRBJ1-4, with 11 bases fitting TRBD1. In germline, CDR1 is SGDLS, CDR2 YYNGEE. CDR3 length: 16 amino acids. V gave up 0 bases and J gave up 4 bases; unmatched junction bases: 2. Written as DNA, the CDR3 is TGTGCCAGCAGCGTAGAGGACAGGGGGCTTAATGAAAAACTGTTTTTT. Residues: CASSVEDRGLNEKLFF.

The CDR3 loop is CASSVGDTEAFF. As DNA, the CDR3 is TGTGCCAGCAGCGTGGGGGACACTGAAGCTTTCTTT. This chain links TRBV9 with TRBJ1-1; D is perhaps TRBD1 (5 bases). This CDR3 region has 12 residues. V lost 2 bases to trimming and J lost 3 bases, with 5 bases between them. Germline V lookup: CDR1 SGDLS, CDR2 YYNGEE.

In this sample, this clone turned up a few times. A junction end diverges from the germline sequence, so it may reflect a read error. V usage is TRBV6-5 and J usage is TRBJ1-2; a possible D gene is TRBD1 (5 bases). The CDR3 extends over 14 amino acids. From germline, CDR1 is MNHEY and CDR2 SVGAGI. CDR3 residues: CASSYSRDSHAPYF. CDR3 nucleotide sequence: TGTGCCAGCAGTTACTCCCGGGACTCCCACGCCCCCTACTTC.

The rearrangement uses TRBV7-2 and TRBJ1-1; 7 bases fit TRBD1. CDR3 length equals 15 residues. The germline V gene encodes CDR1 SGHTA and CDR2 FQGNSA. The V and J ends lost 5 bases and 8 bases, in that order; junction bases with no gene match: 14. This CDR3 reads CASSPGQTLIGEAFF. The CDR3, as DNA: TGTGCCAGCAGCCCGGGACAGACTCTGATTGGCGAAGCTTTCTTT. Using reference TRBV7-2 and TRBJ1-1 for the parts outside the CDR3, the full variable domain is GAGVSQSPSNKVTEKGKDVELRCDPISGHTALYWYRQSLGQGLEFLIYFQGNSAPDKSGLPSDRFSAERTGGSVSTLTIQRTQQEDSAVYLCASSPGQTLIGEAFFGQGTRLTVV.

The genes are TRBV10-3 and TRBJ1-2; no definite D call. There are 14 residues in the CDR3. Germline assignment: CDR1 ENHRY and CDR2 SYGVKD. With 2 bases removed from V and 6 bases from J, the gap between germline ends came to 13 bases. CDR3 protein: CAISEEQESDGYTF. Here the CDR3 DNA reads TGTGCCATCAGTGAGGAGCAGGAGTCGGATGGCTACACCTTC.